Each of the 20 T cell receptor beta chains below was sequenced from the same sample in a study of cytomegalovirus exposure and HLA in healthy donors. Sequencing was performed with immunoSEQ multiplex PCR; in TCRdb, only in-frame clones are kept and a portion is missing. The sample shows 150,000 to 200,000 clones, roughly nine tenths of them seen only once. Specimen: PBMCs. The receptor source for this set is a woman aged 25 to 39 in good health and CMV-seronegative.

This chain joins TRBV11-3 and TRBJ2-3, with 11 nucleotides matching TRBD1. The CDR3 consists of 15 residues. Germline trimming cut 5 bases from V and 4 bases from J; bases unmatched to any gene: 5. Germline V lookup: CDR1 SGHNT, CDR2 YENEEA. The DNA of the CDR3 is TGTGCCAGCAGCACAGGACAGGGGGCTGCAGATACGCAGTATTTT. Its protein is CASSTGQGAADTQYF.

This clone was recorded once. DNA of the CDR3: TGTGCCAGCAGCTTAGTTCGACGGGCCAACGTCCTGACTTTC. It is translated as CASSLVRRANVLTF. The chain joins TRBV11-2 to TRBJ2-6; D uncertain. In germline, CDR1 is SGHAT, CDR2 FQNNGV. The ends were cut back, 1 base at V and 5 bases at J, with 6 bases in the middle. The CDR3 has 14 amino acids.

In this sample, this clone turned up once. V usage is TRBV6-5 and J usage is TRBJ2-7, with TRBD1 matching over 7 bases. The CDR3 is made up of 16 amino acids. Trimming removed 0 bases from V and 4 bases from J; junction bases left unmatched: 9. Germline assignment: CDR1 MNHEY and CDR2 SVGAGI. CDR3 sequence reads: CASSYSGRGQYYEQYF. The CDR3 DNA reads as TGTGCCAGCAGTTACTCGGGTAGGGGGCAGTATTACGAGCAGTACTTC.

The CDR3, as DNA: TGCGCCAGCAGCTACTTCAGGGGTTCGGGGCTATCCTACAATGAGCAGTTCTTC. Translated: CASSYFRGSGLSYNEQFF. The rearrangement joins TRBV5-1 to TRBJ2-1, with a tentative D call TRBD1 (6 bases). CDR3 size: 18 residues. Germline CDR1 and CDR2: SGHRS and YFSETQ. V lost 3 bases and J 1 base, leaving 20 bases between the germline ends.

The V gene is TRBV6-5, the J gene TRBJ1-4; D possibly corresponds to TRBD1 (6 bases). This CDR3 has 15 residues. Trimming left V 8 bases short and J 3 bases short, with 16 bases between. CDR1 is MNHEY and CDR2 is SVGAGI in the germline V gene. The CDR3 DNA reads TGTGCCAGCGGAAAGGGGGATCGGTCTAATGAAAAACTGTTTTTT. This codes for CASGKGDRSNEKLFF.

V and J are TRBV12-5 and TRBJ1-1; D is uncertain. Looked up from germline, CDR1 is LGHNT and CDR2 is FRNRAP. CDR3 length: 14 residues. V was clipped by 4 bases and J by 0 bases, with 9 bases between them. The CDR3: CASGSPQVNTEAFF. The DNA for the CDR3 is TGTGCTAGTGGTTCGCCGCAGGTGAACACTGAAGCTTTCTTT. Full variable domain (outside the CDR3, taken from reference TRBV12-5 and TRBJ1-1): DARVTQTPRHKVTEMGQEVTMRCQPILGHNTVFWYRQTMMQGLELLAYFRNRAPLDDSGMPKDRFSAEMPDATLATLKIQPSEPRDSAVYFCASGSPQVNTEAFFGQGTRLTVV.

The chain joins TRBV7-2 to TRBJ2-1; D unresolved. Germline CDR1 and CDR2: SGHTA and FQGNSA. Deletions cut 5 bases from V and 4 bases from J, with 9 bases between. This CDR3 has 13 residues. The CDR3 nucleotides are TGTGCCAGCAGCGGCCAGTCTTACAATGAGCAGTTCTTC. Amino acid sequence: CASSGQSYNEQFF.

The rearrangement links TRBV30 to TRBJ2-7, with 7 bases that match TRBD2. CDR3 size: 15 residues. The J segment lost 0 bases and the V segment lost 3 bases, leaving 8 bases of the junction unmatched. Germline CDR1 is GTSNPN and CDR2 is SVGIG (reference sequence). The CDR3, as DNA: TGTGCCTGGAGAAGGAGTAGGACTAGCTCCTACGAGCAGTACTTC. It specifies CAWRRSRTSSYEQYF.

The V call is TRBV4-1, the J call TRBJ1-1, with 7 nucleotides matching TRBD1. CDR3 length equals 17 residues. In germline, CDR1 is MGHRA, CDR2 YSYEKL. The V and J ends lost 1 base and 1 base, in that order; junction bases with no gene match: 9. The CDR3 loop reads CASSQGTGTLGNTEAFF. The CDR3 nucleotides read TGCGCCAGCAGCCAAGGGACAGGCACGTTGGGGAACACTGAAGCTTTCTTT.

In nucleotides, the CDR3 is TGCGCCAGCAGCTACACAGATACGCAGTATTTT. Its protein product is CASSYTDTQYF. The rearrangement joins TRBV5-1 to TRBJ2-3; D is unresolved. Trimming stripped 3 bases from V and 2 bases from J, with 1 base between. The CDR3 is 11 residues long. The germline V gene encodes CDR1 SGHRS and CDR2 YFSETQ.

In nucleotides, the CDR3 is TGTGCCAGCAGCTTGACTCGGATGAATGAGCAGTTCTTC. Translated: CASSLTRMNEQFF. The J gene is TRBJ2-1, the V gene TRBV5-5, with D unresolved. Germline-derived CDR1 and CDR2 are SGHKS and YYEKEE (reference sequence). Trimming removed 1 base from V and 7 bases from J, with 9 bases in between. The length of the CDR3 is 13 residues.

This chain joins TRBV19 and TRBJ2-1; TRBD2 agrees at 14 bases. V trimming: 5 bases; J trimming: 6 bases; junction bases outside the gene matches: 0. The germline V gene encodes CDR1 LNHDA and CDR2 SQIVND (reference sequence). This CDR3 comprises 14 residues. The CDR3 spells CASSGTSGSNEQFF. DNA of the CDR3: TGTGCCAGTAGTGGGACTAGCGGGAGCAATGAGCAGTTCTTC.

J is TRBJ2-3 and V is TRBV18; tentative D call: TRBD1 (6 bases). This CDR3 is built from 15 residues. V lost 4 bases, J lost 3 bases, and 14 bases lay in between. Germline loops: CDR1 KGHSH, CDR2 LQKENI. The CDR3 DNA reads as TGTGCCAGCTCACTGACAGGAAAGGTAACAGATACGCAGTATTTT. This gives the protein CASSLTGKVTDTQYF.

This sequence joins TRBV5-4 and TRBJ2-3; D uncertain. There are 12 residues in the CDR3. Germline V gives CDR1 SGHNT, CDR2 YYREEE (reference sequence). V was clipped by 1 base and J by 4 bases, with 4 bases between them. The CDR3 sequence: CASSLWADTQYF. CDR3 nucleotide sequence: TGTGCCAGCAGCTTGTGGGCAGATACGCAGTATTTT.

V usage is TRBV27 and J usage is TRBJ2-5, with a possible D match to TRBD2 (6 bases). Germline V gene sequence: CDR1 MNHEY, CDR2 SMNVEV (reference sequence). Trimming removed 2 bases at V and 0 bases at J, with 10 bases between. The length of the CDR3 is 15 residues. This chain's CDR3 is CASSLRRDYQETQYF. The CDR3 region has the DNA TGTGCCAGCAGTTTAAGGCGGGATTACCAAGAGACCCAGTACTTC.

The chain couples TRBV27 to TRBJ2-1; D tentatively fits TRBD1 or TRBD2 (5 bases each). With 4 bases removed from V and 3 bases from J, the gap between germline ends came to 13 bases. This CDR3 has 15 amino acids. Germline V gene data show CDR1 as MNHEY and CDR2 as SMNVEV (reference sequence). The CDR3 DNA is TGTGCCAGCAGTTCCCCCGGGACGGGCTACAATGAGCAGTTCTTC. It codes for CASSSPGTGYNEQFF.

The chain couples TRBV6-6 to TRBJ1-1; no clear D gene. V lost 1 base to trimming and J lost 0 bases, with 9 bases between them. The CDR3 has 15 amino acids. Germline CDR1 reads MNHNY; CDR2 reads SVGAGI (reference sequence). CDR3 loop: CASSYFRTVNTEAFF. The DNA of the CDR3 is TGTGCCAGCAGTTACTTCCGGACCGTGAACACTGAAGCTTTCTTT.

A single count supports this clone. V usage is TRBV5-1 and J usage is TRBJ2-1, with TRBD1 identical over 8 bases. CDR3 size: 16 residues. Germline-derived CDR1 and CDR2 are SGHRS and YFSETQ. Germline trimming cut 4 bases from V and 4 bases from J; bases unmatched to any gene: 10. DNA of the CDR3: TGCGCCAGCAGCCCCGGGACAGGCCTCGCTTACAATGAGCAGTTCTTC. Encoded protein: CASSPGTGLAYNEQFF.

The V gene is TRBV28, the J gene TRBJ2-5; TRBD1 is a possible D gene (6 bases). V lost 6 bases, J lost 3 bases, and 14 bases lay in between. Germline loops: CDR1 MDHEN, CDR2 SYDVKM. The CDR3 totals 14 residues. CDR3: CASRTTGPKETQYF. CDR3 bases: TGTGCCAGCAGAACGACAGGTCCTAAAGAGACCCAGTACTTC.

The chain carries TRBV28 and TRBJ1-1; D is possibly TRBD1 (6 bases). Germline V gene data show CDR1 as MDHEN and CDR2 as SYDVKM. V shed 5 bases and J shed 3 bases, with 22 bases lying between them. The CDR3 is 17 residues long. CDR3 DNA: TGTGCCAGCAGTCACCGTTTGGGTGCAGGGGTCGACACTGAAGCTTTCTTT. Protein product: CASSHRLGAGVDTEAFF.